The TCR beta chain described here comes from a study of OX40 agonist ivuxolimab in advanced cancers. Study-level results: At 0.1 to 3.0 mg/kg and by week 6, clonal expansion occurred in CD4+ and CD8+ blood T cells.

TCRdb's table, derived via immunoSEQ multiplex PCR, lists solely in-frame clones and lacks some. The sample has around 80,000 clones, around four fifths seen once. As regards this clone: Its antigen is as yet unknown.

Patients were ruled out by autoimmune disease history or systemic immunosuppression. CDR1 and CDR2 (germline): SGHAT, FQNNGV. The CDR3 contains 17 residues. V was pared by 4 bases and J by 3 bases, with 14 bases of the junction left unmatched. The source is an adult with an advanced solid tumor such as melanoma, head and neck, liver or kidney cancer. Material: CD4+ or CD8+ T cells sorted from blood, obtained in a trial of the OX40 agonist ivuxolimab. V gene TRBV11-2 combines with J gene TRBJ2-7; 8 bases are shared with TRBD1. CDR3 nucleotides: TGTGCCAGCAGCTCGCCGTCGACAGGGGCACTCCACTACGAGCAGTACTTC. Translated, it gives CASSSPSTGALHYEQYF.